This T cell receptor (beta chain) came from a study of siplizumab effects on memory and regulatory T cells. Study-level findings and limits: Roughly 80-95% of dividing CD4+ or CD8+ clones were without an attributable naive or memory phenotype. Naive T cells looked more diverse than memory cells and looked like major alloresponse contributors. Siplizumab, the agent tested, significantly reduced alloreactive sequences traceable to unstimulated CD4+ memory cells.

As regards this clone: Its specificity is unknown.

Repertoires were generated with immunoSEQ multiplex PCR, while TCRdb's copy carries only in-frame clones and drops some. The sample yields 99,000 or so clones, roughly 92% seen once. Germline CDR1 is SGDLS and CDR2 is YYNGEE. V gave up 0 bases and J gave up 6 bases, with 12 bases separating them. CDR3 length: 15 residues. The chain recombines TRBV9 with TRBJ1-4; the D is unclear. Sequencing input: Tregs sorted from blood. This TCR derives from a human donor in good health. The chain's CDR3 is CASSVGVASDEKLFF. The CDR3 nucleotides are TGTGCCAGCAGCGTAGGGGTGGCGAGTGATGAAAAACTGTTTTTT. The variable domain in full, completed from reference TRBV9 and TRBJ1-4, reads DSGVTQTPKHLITATGQRVTLRCSPRSGDLSVYWYQQSLDQGLQFLIQYYNGEERAKGNILERFSAQQFPDLHSELNLSSLELGDSALYFCASSVGVASDEKLFFGSGTQLSVL.